This TCR beta chain was sequenced in a study of cytomegalovirus exposure and HLA in healthy donors. Overall study: A later analysis reported the same platform for the roughly 120 validation repertoires and the roughly 650 first-cohort repertoires. Study-wide points: As confirmed in vitro, three CMV-associated chains were specific for CMV antigens. TCR clusters originating in the first cohort tended to co-occur in the 110 or so validation repertoires, according to a later analysis. It was reported that the classifier diagnosed cytomegalovirus status with high specificity and sensitivity in both the original and validation cohorts.

TCRdb's copy holds only in-frame clones and misses some; the assay was immunoSEQ multiplex PCR. This sample carries 150,000 to 200,000 clones, approximately 80% of them seen once, and the ten largest clones take roughly 6.5%. The germline V gene encodes CDR1 SNHLY and CDR2 FYNNEI. The CDR3 is 14 amino acids. The ends lost 6 bases at V and 0 bases at J; junction bases unmatched: 2. As regards this clone: Its target is not known.

The TCR was taken from a man aged 18 to 29 in good health and CMV-seropositive. Input material: PBMCs. The chain is built from TRBV2 and TRBJ2-1, with 7 bases aligning to TRBD2. For the CDR3, the DNA is TGTGCCAGCAGGGGCGGGAGCTCCTACAATGAGCAGTTCTTC. It specifies CASRGGSSYNEQFF.